Presented here are 14 T cell receptor beta chains from one specimen sequenced in a study of T cell repertoires in cytomegalovirus infection. MiXCR was run by TCRdb on the reads, yielding one entry per CDR3 protein. The sample includes some 940,000 distinct CDR3 sequences, around 31% of them seen just once. No antigen has been identified for these receptors. Sample: cultured CD8+ T cells from PBMCs, taken from culture after CMV antigen stimulation. These receptors all come from a human donor in good health (CMV status not recorded). Some clones in this sample may be carry-over from other donors' samples.

As for this clonotype: Compared with germline, one end of the junction differs, possibly owing to a read error. This chain connects TRBV4-1 to TRBJ1-6; no reliable D call. The length of the CDR3 is 13 residues. The germline gives CDR1 MGHRA, CDR2 YSYEKL. CDR3 residues: CASSQEANSPLHF. The CDR3 coding sequence is TGTGCCAGCAGCCAAGAGGCTAATTCACCCCTCCACTTT.

This clonotype turned up a few times. This chain joins TRBV7-6 and TRBJ2-1; D perhaps matches TRBD2 (6 bases). Trimming shortened V by 2 bases and J by 4 bases, and 21 bases separated the two germline ends. The germline V gene has CDR1 SGHVS and CDR2 FNYEAQ. There are 18 residues in the CDR3. CDR3 region: CASSLPRGGAAVYNEQFF. CDR3 nucleotide sequence: TGTGCCAGCAGCTTACCACGGGGCGGGGCAGCAGTTTACAATGAGCAGTTCTTC.

The chain is built from TRBV7-9 and TRBJ1-1, with 10 positions matching TRBD1. The germline CDR1 and CDR2 sequences are SEHNR and FQNEAQ (reference sequence). Trimming removed 1 base from V and 6 bases from J; junction bases left unmatched: 2. The CDR3 length is 14 residues. CDR3 region: CASSLEGTGAEAFF. The CDR3 region has the DNA TGTGCCAGCAGCTTAGAAGGGACAGGGGCTGAAGCTTTCTTT.

This clonotype was found a few times. This chain connects TRBV2 to TRBJ1-4; D is uncertain. The CDR3 has 16 amino acids. V was shortened by 0 bases and J by 10 bases, with 18 bases between the two germline ends. In germline, CDR1 is SNHLY, CDR2 FYNNEI. CDR3 residues: CASSEALTFSMGKLFF. In DNA, the CDR3 is TGTGCCAGCAGTGAAGCGCTCACTTTCTCCATGGGAAAACTGTTTTTT. The full variable domain, completed using reference TRBV2 and TRBJ1-4, is EPEVTQTPSHQVTQMGQEVILRCVPISNHLYFYWYRQILGQKVEFLVSFYNNEISEKSEIFDDQFSVERPDGSNFTLKIRSTKLEDSAMYFCASSEALTFSMGKLFFGSGTQLSVL.

This clonotype has a handful of counts. The DNA for the CDR3 is TGTGCCAGTAGAACCCTACCTACAGGAATCTATGGCTACACCTTC. Translating gives CASRTLPTGIYGYTF. The V gene is TRBV19, the J gene TRBJ1-2; perhaps TRBD1 as D (5 bases). The CDR3 length is 15 residues. The V gene lost 6 bases and the J gene lost 4 bases, with 18 bases spanning the gap. CDR1 is LNHDA, CDR2 SQIVND, per germline (reference sequence).

The chain links TRBV6-2 or TRBV6-3 to TRBJ2-1; 9 bases are a match to TRBD2. After removal of 6 bases from V and 4 bases from J, the junction contained 7 bases not matched to a gene. Germline CDR1 MNHEY, CDR2 SVGEGT. CDR3 length equals 15 residues. This chain's CDR3 is CASSPGTSRYNEQFF. The CDR3 coding sequence is TGTGCCAGCAGCCCAGGGACTAGCCGATACAATGAGCAGTTCTTC.

This clonotype was picked up a small number of times. The chain links TRBV25-1 to TRBJ2-2; maybe TRBD1 (6 bases). V lost 5 bases and J lost 0, with 22 bases in between. CDR1 and CDR2 (germline): MGHDK, SYGVNS. The length of the CDR3 is 19 residues. The DNA for the CDR3 is TGTGCCAGCAGTTTTCGGGGCAGTTTAACAGGGACGAACACCGGGGAGCTGTTTTTT. Translated, it gives CASSFRGSLTGTNTGELFF.

The rearrangement joins TRBV6-1 to TRBJ1-5; D perhaps matches TRBD1 (6 bases). The CDR3 extends over 13 amino acids. CDR1 and CDR2 from the germline V gene are MNHNS and SASEGT. V shed 10 bases and J shed 4 bases, with 14 bases lying between them. As DNA, the CDR3 is TGTGCCACCATGTTGGGGGCAAATCAGCCCCAGCATTTT. This gives the protein CATMLGANQPQHF.

A single count supports this clonotype. The chain joins TRBV6-1 to TRBJ1-6; maybe TRBD1 (5 bases). V lost 0 bases and J lost 9, with 21 bases in between. Germline-derived CDR1 and CDR2 are MNHNS and SASEGT. There are 18 residues in the CDR3. The CDR3, as DNA: TGTGCCAGCAGTGAAGCGTGGCGGGGACCCTCGCCGACTTCACCCCTCCACTTT. Residues: CASSEAWRGPSPTSPLHF.

The chain carries TRBV10-3 and TRBJ2-7; the D gene is possibly TRBD2 (5 bases). V was cut by 1 base and J by 5 bases, with 12 bases left in between. The CDR3 totals 14 residues. Germline values: CDR1 ENHRY, CDR2 SYGVKD. The CDR3: CAISEWASSDEQYF. In DNA, the CDR3 is TGTGCCATCAGTGAGTGGGCTAGCTCGGACGAGCAGTACTTC.

The count of this clonotype is one. V and J are TRBV2 and TRBJ2-1, with TRBD1 matching over 7 bases. This CDR3 contains 15 residues. In germline, CDR1 is SNHLY, CDR2 FYNNEI. With 6 bases clipped from V and 1 base from J, the junction kept 6 bases outside the gene matches. CDR3 nucleotides: TGTGCCAGCAGAGCGAGACAGGGATCCTACAATGAGCAGTTCTTC. Translation: CASRARQGSYNEQFF.

The rearrangement joins TRBV27 to TRBJ1-1; weak D call: TRBD1 (5 bases). CDR1 and CDR2 from the germline V gene are MNHEY and SMNVEV (reference sequence). Trimming removed 5 bases at V and 5 bases at J, with 15 bases between. This CDR3 is 14 amino acids long. The CDR3 DNA is TGTGCCAGCAGTCCCCGGACGGAGGGGACTGAAGCTTTCTTT. Translating it yields CASSPRTEGTEAFF.

The chain recombines TRBV6-6 with TRBJ1-5; D is unclear. V was shortened by 6 bases and J by 5 bases, with 14 bases between the two germline ends. Germline CDR1 and CDR2: MNHNY and SVGAGI (reference sequence). This CDR3 is built from 14 residues. CDR3 in DNA: TGTGCCAGCAGCCCCCCGGGAAGCGATCAGCCCCAGCATTTT. This encodes CASSPPGSDQPQHF.

This clonotype appeared a few times. V gene TRBV6-1 combines with J gene TRBJ2-1; D gene unclear. The V gene lost 7 bases and the J gene lost 8 bases, with 21 bases spanning the gap. Looked up from germline, CDR1 is MNHNS and CDR2 is SASEGT. The CDR3 is 15 amino acids. The CDR3 DNA reads as TGTGCCAGCACCTTCCGAAGCCGGACGTTGGATGAGCAGTTCTTC. It encodes CASTFRSRTLDEQFF.